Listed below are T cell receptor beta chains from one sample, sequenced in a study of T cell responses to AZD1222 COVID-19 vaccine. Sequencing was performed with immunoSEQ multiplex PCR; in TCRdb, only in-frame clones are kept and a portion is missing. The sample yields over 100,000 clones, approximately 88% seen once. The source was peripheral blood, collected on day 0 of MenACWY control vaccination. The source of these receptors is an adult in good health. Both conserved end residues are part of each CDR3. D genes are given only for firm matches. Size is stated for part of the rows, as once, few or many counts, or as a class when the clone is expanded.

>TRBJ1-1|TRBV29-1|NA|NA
CSVETGAEAFF
TGCAGCGTCGAAACTGGGGCTGAAGCTTTCTTT
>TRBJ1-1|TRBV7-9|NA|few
CASSLGRGGWNTEAFF
TGTGCCAGCAGCTTAGGTAGGGGCGGGTGGAACACTGAAGCTTTCTTT
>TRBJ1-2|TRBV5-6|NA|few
CASSLSWLTHGYTF
TGTGCCAGCAGCTTGTCTTGGCTTACTCACGGGTACACCTTC
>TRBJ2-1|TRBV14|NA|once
CASSRRLGANEQFF
TGTGCCAGCAGCCGACGACTAGGCGCTAATGAGCAGTTCTTC
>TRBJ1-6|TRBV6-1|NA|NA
CASSEGQRLDSPLHF
TGTGCCAGCAGTGAAGGTCAGCGGCTGGATTCACCCCTCCACTTT
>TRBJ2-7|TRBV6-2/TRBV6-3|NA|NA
CASSTLYEQYF
TGTGCCAGCAGTACATTGTACGAGCAGTACTTC
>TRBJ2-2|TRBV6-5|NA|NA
CASRHLRVNTGELFF
TGTGCCAGCAGACATCTCAGGGTGAACACCGGGGAGCTGTTTTTT
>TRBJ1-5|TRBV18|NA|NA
CASSEQIYSNQPQHF
TGTGCCAGCTCAGAGCAGATTTATAGCAATCAGCCCCAGCATTTT
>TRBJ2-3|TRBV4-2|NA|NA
CASSQEVWQGPDTQYF
TGTGCCAGCAGCCAAGAAGTCTGGCAGGGCCCAGATACGCAGTATTTT
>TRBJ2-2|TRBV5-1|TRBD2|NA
CASSNGGLNTGELFF
TGCGCCAGCAGCAACGGGGGGTTGAACACCGGGGAGCTGTTTTTT
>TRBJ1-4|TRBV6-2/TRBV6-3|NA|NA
CASSYSPDEGRTNEKLFF
TGTGCCAGCAGTTACTCCCCGGATGAGGGTCGCACTAATGAAAAACTGTTTTTT
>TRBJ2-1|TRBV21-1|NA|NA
CASTQARGRNEQFF
TGTGCCAGCACCCAGGCGCGGGGAAGGAATGAGCAGTTCTTC
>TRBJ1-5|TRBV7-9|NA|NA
CASSHSGSVGGQPQHF
TGTGCCAGCAGCCACAGCGGGTCTGTAGGTGGTCAGCCCCAGCATTTT
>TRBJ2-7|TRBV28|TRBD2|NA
CASSLTRLAGGYYEQYF
TGTGCCAGCAGTTTAACCCGACTAGCGGGAGGGTACTACGAGCAGTACTTC
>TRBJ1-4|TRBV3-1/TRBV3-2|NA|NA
CASSSRGGDEKLFF
TGTGCCAGCAGCTCCAGGGGTGGGGATGAAAAACTGTTTTTT
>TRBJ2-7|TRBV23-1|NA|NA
CASSQSEAGQGKYEQYF
TGCGCCAGCAGTCAATCGGAGGCAGGGCAGGGTAAATACGAGCAGTACTTC
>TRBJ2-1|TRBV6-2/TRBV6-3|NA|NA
CASSYDGGPQFNEQFF
TGTGCCAGCAGTTACGATGGGGGGCCCCAATTCAATGAGCAGTTCTTC
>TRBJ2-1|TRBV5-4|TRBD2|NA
CASSLASGGAGSSYNEQFF
TGTGCCAGCAGCTTGGCTAGCGGGGGAGCAGGGAGCTCCTACAATGAGCAGTTCTTC
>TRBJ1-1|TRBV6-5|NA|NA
CASSYGRNTEAFF
TGTGCCAGCAGTTACGGCCGGAACACTGAAGCTTTCTTT
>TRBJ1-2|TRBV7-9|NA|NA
CASSLGVAGNYGYTF
TGTGCCAGCAGCTTAGGAGTGGCAGGCAACTATGGCTACACCTTC
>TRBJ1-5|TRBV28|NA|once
CASSPGSRGNQPQHF
TGTGCCAGCAGCCCTGGGTCAAGGGGCAATCAGCCCCAGCATTTT
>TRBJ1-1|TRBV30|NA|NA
CAWSEGLSTEAFF
TGTGCCTGGAGTGAGGGGTTGAGTACTGAAGCTTTCTTT
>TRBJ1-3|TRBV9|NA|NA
CASSVEGAGNTIYF
TGTGCCAGCAGCGTCGAAGGGGCCGGAAACACCATATATTTT